These T cell receptor beta chains were read from a single sample in a study of control samples from healthy donors and cancer patients. Some clones are missing from TCRdb's copy, which holds only in-frame ones; the method was immunoSEQ multiplex PCR. The profile shows 22,000 or so clones, around 83% of them singletons. Specimen: PBMCs. Receptors originate from a man in his fifties or sixties with head and neck cancer. CDR3s include the opening cysteine and the closing phenylalanine or tryptophan. A D gene is named only where the DNA matches it firmly. Some rows have no size entry. The others give once, few or many, or a class for an expanded clone.

j_call v_call d_call clone_size cdr3_nt cdr3_aa
TRBJ2-7 TRBV5-4 TRBD2 NA TGTGCCAGCAGCTTGGACGGGGGGTATGACGAGCAGTACTTC CASSLDGGYDEQYF
TRBJ1-5 TRBV19 NA NA TGTGCCAGTAGTATTCTGGGGGAATCACAGCCCCAGCATTTT CASSILGESQPQHF
TRBJ1-5 TRBV3-1/TRBV3-2 NA NA TGTGCCAGCAGCGACGGCATAAATCAGCCCCAGCATTTT CASSDGINQPQHF
TRBJ2-7 TRBV19 NA NA TGTGCCAGTAGTCCCGCTGGCGACCACCTCCACGAGCAGTACTTC CASSPAGDHLHEQYF
TRBJ2-2 TRBV13 TRBD2 few TGTGCCAGCAGCCCGGGACTAGCGGGAGAAACAGGCGGGGAGCTGTTTTTT CASSPGLAGETGGELFF
TRBJ2-1 TRBV7-9 TRBD1 NA TGTGCCAGCAGCTCCCCCGACAGGGGCTCCTACAATGAGCAGTTCTTC CASSSPDRGSYNEQFF
TRBJ1-2 TRBV10-3 NA few TGTGCCATCAGCGCGGGACATAGTAACTATGGCTACACCTTC CAISAGHSNYGYTF
TRBJ2-3 TRBV9 NA once TGTGCCAGCAGCTCTCGACAGGTTTCAGATACGCAGTATTTT CASSSRQVSDTQYF
TRBJ2-1 TRBV9 NA NA TGTGCCAGCAGCGTAGTGGTAACCTCCTACAATGAGCAGTTCTTC CASSVVVTSYNEQFF
TRBJ2-3 TRBV15 TRBD2 few TGTGCCACCAGCAGAGATCCCCTAGCGGGATACACAGATACGCAGTATTTT CATSRDPLAGYTDTQYF
TRBJ2-1 TRBV5-6 TRBD2 NA TGTGCCAGCAGCGGACTAGCGGAGCGGTACAATGAGCAGTTCTTC CASSGLAERYNEQFF
TRBJ1-1 TRBV7-9 NA NA TGTGCCAGCAGCTTAAGTTATACTGAAGCTTTCTTT CASSLSYTEAFF
TRBJ2-1 TRBV9 TRBD2 NA TGTGCCAGCAGCCTCAGCGGGAGGGCCTTCATCTACAATGAGCAGTTCTTC CASSLSGRAFIYNEQFF
TRBJ2-3 TRBV5-1 TRBD2 NA TGCGCCAGCAGCTTGGTCGCGGGAGTTAAGACAGATACGCAGTATTTT CASSLVAGVKTDTQYF
TRBJ2-7 TRBV6-5 NA few TGTGCCAGCAGTTATTCGACAGTTAACTACGAGCAGTACTTC CASSYSTVNYEQYF
TRBJ2-7 TRBV30 TRBD2 NA TGTGCCTGGAATGCCGGGACTACCACCTACGAGCAGTACTTC CAWNAGTTTYEQYF
TRBJ2-7 TRBV9 TRBD1 NA TGTGCCAGCAGCCCCCGACAGGGGGGCGAGCAGTACTTC CASSPRQGGEQYF
TRBJ2-5 TRBV30 NA once TGTGCCTGGAGTGTGGAGGTCCAAGAGACCCAGTACTTC CAWSVEVQETQYF
TRBJ1-4 TRBV20-1 NA NA TGCAGTGCTAGTTCAGGGATGGGGGAAAAACTGTTTTTT CSASSGMGEKLFF
TRBJ2-2 TRBV10-1 TRBD1 NA TGCGCCAGCAGTGTTCAGGGGGCCGGGGAGCTGTTTTTT CASSVQGAGELFF
TRBJ2-6 TRBV7-8 NA NA TGTGCCAGCAGCTTATATTGGCAGGGGGGGACTGGGGCCAACGTCCTGACTTTC CASSLYWQGGTGANVLTF
TRBJ2-7 TRBV7-9 TRBD1 NA TGTGCCAGCAGCCGTTCCGGGACAGGGGCCTACGAGCAGTACTTC CASSRSGTGAYEQYF
TRBJ2-1 TRBV27 TRBD1 NA TGTGCCAGCACCCCACAGGGGAACAATGAGCAGTTCTTC CASTPQGNNEQFF
TRBJ2-5 TRBV7-6 NA NA TGTGCCAGCAGCTTAGTGCTGGGGTTCGCCAACAGGGTCCAAGAGACCCAGTACTTC CASSLVLGFANRVQETQYF